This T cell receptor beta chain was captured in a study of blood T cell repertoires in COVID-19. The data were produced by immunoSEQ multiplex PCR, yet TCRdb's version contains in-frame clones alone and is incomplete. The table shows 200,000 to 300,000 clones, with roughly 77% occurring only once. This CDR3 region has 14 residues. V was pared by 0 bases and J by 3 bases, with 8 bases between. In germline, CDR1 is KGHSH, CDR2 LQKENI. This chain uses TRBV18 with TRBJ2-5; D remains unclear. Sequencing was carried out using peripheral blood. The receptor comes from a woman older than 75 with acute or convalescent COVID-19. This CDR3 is CASSPPSSKETQYF. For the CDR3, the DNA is TGTGCCAGCTCACCACCGTCGAGCAAAGAGACCCAGTACTTC.